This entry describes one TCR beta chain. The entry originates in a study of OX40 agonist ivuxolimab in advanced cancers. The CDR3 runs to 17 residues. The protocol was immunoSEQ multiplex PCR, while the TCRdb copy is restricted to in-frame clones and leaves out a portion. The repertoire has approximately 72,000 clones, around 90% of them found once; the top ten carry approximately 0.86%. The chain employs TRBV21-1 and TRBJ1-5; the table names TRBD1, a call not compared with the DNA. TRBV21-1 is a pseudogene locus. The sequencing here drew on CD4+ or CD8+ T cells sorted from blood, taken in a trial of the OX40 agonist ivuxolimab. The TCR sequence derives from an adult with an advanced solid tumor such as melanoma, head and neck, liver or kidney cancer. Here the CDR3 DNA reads TGTGCCAGCAGCATGACAGGGGTTTCTACAGGGAATCAGCCCCAGCATTTT. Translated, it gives CASSMTGVSTGNQPQHF.